This T cell receptor (beta chain) was captured in a study of blood T cell repertoires in COVID-19. For the study at large: The origin of the acute and convalescent COVID-19 samples was the United States, Italy and Spain.

Germline V CDR1 and CDR2: SGHRS, YFSETQ. This CDR3 spans 15 amino acids. Trimming removed 0 bases at V and 7 bases at J, with 16 bases between. As handled by the study authors: For nucleated cells, counts were estimated from reference gene primer amplification. Repertoires were generated with immunoSEQ multiplex PCR, while TCRdb's copy carries only in-frame clones and drops some. The V and J calls and the clone size are those of that table, but D and trimming were determined from the DNA. The sample consists of roughly 200,000 clones, about nine tenths of them appearing once. Sequenced material: peripheral blood. This TCR derives from a man aged 18 to 30 with active or convalescent COVID-19. The chain employs TRBV5-1 and TRBJ1-2; D is unclear. In DNA form, the CDR3 reads TGCGCCAGCAGCTTGGACGGGGTTAACTCAGGTGGCTACACCTTC. Its translation: CASSLDGVNSGGYTF. The full variable domain, with the rest looked up from reference TRBV5-1 and TRBJ1-2, is KAGVTQTPRYLIKTRGQQVTLSCSPISGHRSVSWYQQTPGQGLQFLFEYFSETQRNKGNFPGRFSGRQFSNSRSEMNVSTLELGDSALYLCASSLDGVNSGGYTFGSGTRLTVV.